This T cell receptor beta chain was obtained from a study of T cell responses to AZD1222 COVID-19 vaccine. Study as a whole: Pooled samples include second doses given at about 4 or 12 weeks. Regarding the study as a whole: The donor cohort was predominantly white British with a female majority, and clonal diversity may have been underestimated. AZD1222 recipients seropositive at baseline numbered only 5 or 6.

This clone has a count of ten or more. Its target is unknown. CDR1 is ENHRY and CDR2 is SYGVKD in the germline V gene. The CDR3 loop spans 16 amino acids. Trimming removed 0 bases from V and 6 bases from J, with 15 bases in between. Some clones are missing from TCRdb's copy, which holds only in-frame ones; the method was immunoSEQ multiplex PCR. The repertoire holds 90,000 to 120,000 clones, with under 95% as singletons. The chain combines TRBV10-3 with TRBJ1-5, with a weak D call TRBD1 (6 bases). This sample comprised peripheral blood, obtained on day 0 of AZD1222 vaccination. This TCR was sampled from an adult in good health. The CDR3 region is CAISESGTPRGQPQHF. CDR3 in DNA: TGTGCCATCAGTGAGTCCGGGACACCCCGGGGTCAGCCCCAGCATTTT.